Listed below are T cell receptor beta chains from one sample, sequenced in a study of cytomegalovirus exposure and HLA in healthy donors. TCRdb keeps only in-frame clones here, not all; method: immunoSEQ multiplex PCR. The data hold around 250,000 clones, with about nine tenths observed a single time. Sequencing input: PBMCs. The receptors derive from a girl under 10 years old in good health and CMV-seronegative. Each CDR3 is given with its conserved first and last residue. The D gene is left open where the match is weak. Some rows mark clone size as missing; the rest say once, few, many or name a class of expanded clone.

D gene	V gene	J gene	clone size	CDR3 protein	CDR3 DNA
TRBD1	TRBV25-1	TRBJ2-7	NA	CASSVPGQGPCEQYF	TGTGCCAGCAGTGTACCGGGACAGGGGCCCTGCGAGCAGTACTTC
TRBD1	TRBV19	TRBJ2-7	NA	CASSSRDREHEQYF	TGTGCCAGTAGTAGCCGGGACAGGGAACACGAGCAGTACTTC
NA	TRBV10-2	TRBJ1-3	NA	CASSEQAAGGNTIYF	TGCGCCAGCAGTGAACAGGCCGCGGGGGGAAACACCATATATTTT
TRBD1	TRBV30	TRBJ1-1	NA	CAWSVRTGAEAFF	TGTGCCTGGAGTGTGAGGACAGGGGCTGAAGCTTTCTTT
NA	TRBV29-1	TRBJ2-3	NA	CSGRGSTDTQYF	TGCAGCGGTCGGGGGAGCACAGATACGCAGTATTTT
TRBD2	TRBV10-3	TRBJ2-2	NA	CAISDRGVANTGELFF	TGTGCCATCAGTGATCGGGGGGTGGCGAACACCGGGGAGCTGTTTTTT
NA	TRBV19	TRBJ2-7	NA	CASSLQGTYEQYF	TGTGCCAGTAGTCTACAGGGAACCTACGAGCAGTACTTC
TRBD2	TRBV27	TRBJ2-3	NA	CASSFSGKGTDTQYF	TGTGCCAGCAGTTTTAGCGGGAAAGGGACAGATACGCAGTATTTT
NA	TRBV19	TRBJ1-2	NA	CATAPPGVYGYTF	TGTGCCACCGCGCCACCCGGGGTCTATGGCTACACCTTC
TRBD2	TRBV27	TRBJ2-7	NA	CASSSTSGGLYEQYF	TGTGCCAGCAGTTCCACTAGCGGGGGTCTTTACGAGCAGTACTTC
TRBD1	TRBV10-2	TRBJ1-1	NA	CASSLPGQGTEAFF	TGCGCCAGCAGTCTACCGGGACAGGGGACTGAAGCTTTCTTT
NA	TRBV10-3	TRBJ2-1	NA	CAISVDRDTNEQFF	TGTGCCATCAGTGTAGACCGAGACACCAATGAGCAGTTCTTC
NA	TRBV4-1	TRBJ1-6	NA	CASSTVISSYNSPLHF	TGCGCCAGCAGCACGGTGATAAGCTCCTATAATTCACCCCTCCACTTT
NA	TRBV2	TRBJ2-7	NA	CASSVIGGGRVRYEQYF	TGTGCCAGCAGTGTGATTGGGGGAGGAAGGGTAAGGTACGAGCAGTACTTC
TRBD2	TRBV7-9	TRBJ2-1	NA	CASSLAGSGRSSYNEQFF	TGTGCCAGCAGCTTAGCGGGTAGCGGGAGAAGCTCCTACAATGAGCAGTTCTTC
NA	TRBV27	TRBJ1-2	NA	CASSLASQVDYGCTF	TGTGCCAGCAGTTTAGCGTCGCAGGTCGACTATGGCTGCACCTTC
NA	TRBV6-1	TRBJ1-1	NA	CASSVETHNTEAFF	TGTGCCAGCAGTGTTGAGACACATAACACTGAAGCTTTCTTT
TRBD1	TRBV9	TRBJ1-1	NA	CASSVSNRGNTEAFF	TGTGCCAGCAGCGTATCGAACAGGGGGAACACTGAAGCTTTCTTT
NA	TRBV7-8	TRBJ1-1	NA	CASSSLSLGEVFPEAFF	TGTGCCAGCAGCTCACTATCACTTGGGGAGGTGTTCCCTGAAGCTTTCTTT
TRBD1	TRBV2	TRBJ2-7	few	CASSEEDRGSYEQYF	TGTGCCAGCAGTGAAGAGGACAGGGGTTCCTACGAGCAGTACTTC
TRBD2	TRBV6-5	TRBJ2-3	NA	CASSLGLAGPTDTQYF	TGTGCCAGCAGTTTAGGACTAGCGGGGCCTACAGATACGCAGTATTTT
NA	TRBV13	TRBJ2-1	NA	CASRKASNEQFF	TGTGCCAGCAGGAAAGCTAGCAATGAGCAGTTCTTC
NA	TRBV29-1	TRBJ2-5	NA	CSVVTGGETQYF	TGCAGCGTTGTAACGGGGGGCGAGACCCAGTACTTC
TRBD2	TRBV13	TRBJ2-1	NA	CASSPSSGSRYNEQFF	TGTGCCAGCAGCCCATCTAGCGGGAGTCGATACAATGAGCAGTTCTTC
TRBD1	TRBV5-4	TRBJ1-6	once	CASSFSGQNNSPLHF	TGTGCCAGCAGCTTTTCGGGACAGAATAATTCACCCCTCCACTTT
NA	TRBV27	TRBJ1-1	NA	CASRVPGRDKSEAFF	TGTGCCAGCAGAGTCCCGGGCCGGGATAAATCTGAAGCTTTCTTT
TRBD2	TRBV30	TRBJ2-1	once	CAWSPASGYNEQFF	TGTGCCTGGAGTCCGGCTAGCGGCTACAATGAGCAGTTCTTC
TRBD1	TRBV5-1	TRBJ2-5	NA	CASSPSGGQETQYF	TGCGCCAGCAGCCCTTCAGGGGGCCAAGAGACCCAGTACTTC
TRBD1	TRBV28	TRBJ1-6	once	CASSLSTGTGSNSPLHF	TGTGCCAGCAGTTTATCGACCGGGACAGGGAGTAATTCACCCCTCCACTTT
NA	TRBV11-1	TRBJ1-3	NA	CASSSSFSGNTIYF	TGTGCCAGCAGCTCCAGTTTCTCTGGAAACACCATATATTTT
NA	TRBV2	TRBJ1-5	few	CASSVLRTESYSNQPQHF	TGTGCCAGCAGTGTTTTGCGGACAGAGTCTTATAGCAATCAGCCCCAGCATTTT
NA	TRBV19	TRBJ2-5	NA	CAKTASRRFRETQYF	TGTGCCAAGACGGCTTCTAGGCGGTTTCGGGAGACCCAGTACTTC
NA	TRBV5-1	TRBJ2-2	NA	CASSLTGSNTGELFF	TGCGCCAGCAGCTTGACAGGATCGAACACCGGGGAGCTGTTTTTT
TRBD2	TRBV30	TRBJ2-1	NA	CAWKVASGSPKYNEQFF	TGTGCCTGGAAGGTGGCTAGCGGGAGCCCTAAATACAATGAGCAGTTCTTC
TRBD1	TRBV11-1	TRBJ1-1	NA	CASSHGQGAFF	TGTGCCAGCAGCCACGGACAGGGAGCTTTCTTT
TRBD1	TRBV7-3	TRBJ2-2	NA	CASSLTGFTGELFF	TGTGCCAGCAGCTTGACAGGGTTCACCGGGGAGCTGTTTTTT
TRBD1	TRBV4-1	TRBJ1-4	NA	CASSGRTGEEKLFF	TGCGCCAGCAGCGGCCGGACAGGGGAAGAAAAACTGTTTTTT
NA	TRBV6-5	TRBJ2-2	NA	CASSPQGPGELFF	TGTGCCAGCAGTCCGCAGGGCCCCGGGGAGCTGTTTTTT
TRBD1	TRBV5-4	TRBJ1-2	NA	CASSPGQVYGYTF	TGTGCCAGCAGCCCGGGACAGGTCTATGGCTACACCTTC
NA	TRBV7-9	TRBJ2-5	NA	CASSFLPETQYF	TGTGCCAGCAGCTTCCTCCCGGAGACCCAGTACTTC
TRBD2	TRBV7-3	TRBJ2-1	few	CASSSSGTRIYEQFF	TGTGCCAGCAGCTCCTCCGGGACTAGAATTTATGAGCAGTTCTTC
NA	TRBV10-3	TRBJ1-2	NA	CAISDVPTDYGYTF	TGTGCCATCAGTGATGTCCCGACAGACTATGGCTACACCTTC
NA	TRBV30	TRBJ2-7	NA	CARGDISYEQYF	TGTGCCCGTGGGGACATTTCCTACGAGCAGTACTTC
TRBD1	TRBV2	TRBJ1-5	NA	CASSEAFRGLGSQPQHF	TGTGCCAGCAGTGAAGCTTTTAGGGGGCTCGGTAGTCAGCCCCAGCATTTT
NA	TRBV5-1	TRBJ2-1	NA	CASSVNGLQAVDEQFF	TGCGCCAGCAGCGTGAACGGGCTACAGGCGGTCGATGAGCAGTTCTTC
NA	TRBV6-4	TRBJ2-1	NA	CASSVSDAYNEQFF	TGTGCCAGCAGTGTTAGCGATGCCTACAATGAGCAGTTCTTC
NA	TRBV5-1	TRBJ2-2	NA	CASSSGTGGELFF	TGCGCCAGCAGCTCTGGAACGGGCGGGGAGCTGTTTTTT
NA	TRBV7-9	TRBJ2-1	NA	CASSLRRGAQSYNEQFF	TGTGCCAGCAGCTTACGGAGGGGTGCACAGTCCTACAATGAGCAGTTCTTC
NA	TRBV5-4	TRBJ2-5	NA	CASSVRAGETQYF	TGTGCCAGCAGCGTGCGTGCGGGAGAGACCCAGTACTTC
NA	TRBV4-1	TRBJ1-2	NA	CASSQPPTEPNYGYTF	TGCGCCAGCAGCCAACCCCCGACAGAACCTAACTATGGCTACACCTTC
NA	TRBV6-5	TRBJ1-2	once	CASSSSTVAGHGYTF	TGTGCCAGCAGCTCCTCCACGGTGGCGGGCCATGGCTACACCTTC
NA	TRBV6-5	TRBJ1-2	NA	CASSYSGTADYTF	TGTGCCAGCAGTTACTCTGGCACCGCCGATTACACCTTC